The clone carrying this TCR beta chain has a count of ten or more. The data were obtained in a study of neurological immune-mediated disorders. The cDNA was produced through 5'RACE with 10-nucleotide random UMIs. One entry per CDR3 protein results from TCRdb running MiXCR on the 5' RACE reads. This table holds 81,000 or so distinct CDR3 sequences, roughly 13% found once. The V and J ends lost 3 bases and 4 bases respectively, with 14 bases between them. Germline V gene sequence: CDR1 SGDLS, CDR2 YYNGEE. The CDR3 has 14 amino acids. Time point of the sample: longitudinal time-point 2. The chain is built from TRBV9 and TRBJ2-7, with D maybe TRBD2 (6 bases). This receptor was obtained from a female donor with HTLV-1-associated myelopathy (HAM/TSP). Sequenced input: PBMCs. The CDR3 nucleotides are TGTGCCAGCAGCGCCGACCCTGGAGGGTACGAGCAGTACTTC. Its protein is CASSADPGGYEQYF.